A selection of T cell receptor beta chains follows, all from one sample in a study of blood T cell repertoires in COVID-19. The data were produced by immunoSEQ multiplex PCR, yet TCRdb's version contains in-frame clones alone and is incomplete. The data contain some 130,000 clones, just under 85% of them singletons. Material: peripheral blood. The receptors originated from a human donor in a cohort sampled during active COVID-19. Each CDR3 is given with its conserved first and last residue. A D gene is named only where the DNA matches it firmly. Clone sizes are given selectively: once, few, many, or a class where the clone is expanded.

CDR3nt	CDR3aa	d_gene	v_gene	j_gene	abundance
TGTGCCAGCAGCTTAGTGTCTTTATCATGGGCTGATGGCTACACCTTC	CASSLVSLSWADGYTF	NA	TRBV11-2	TRBJ1-2	NA
TGTGCCAGCAGTGAAAGGCGGGGGGTCGGGTGGAGGACAGATACGCAGTATTTT	CASSERRGVGWRTDTQYF	TRBD2	TRBV6-1	TRBJ2-3	NA
TGTGCCAGCAGCTCCCCGCCCGGAGATACGCAGTATTTT	CASSSPPGDTQYF	NA	TRBV5-6	TRBJ2-3	NA
TGTGCCAGCAGCTTATCGGGACAGGCTAATGAAAAACTGTTTTTT	CASSLSGQANEKLFF	TRBD1	TRBV11-2	TRBJ1-4	NA
TGTGCCAGCAGTTTGGTAGGAGGGGTTCAGCCCCAGCATTTT	CASSLVGGVQPQHF	NA	TRBV27	TRBJ1-5	NA
TGTGCCAGCAGTGTCGGGGTCGAGTCACCCCTCCACTTT	CASSVGVESPLHF	NA	TRBV2	TRBJ1-6	NA
TGTGCCAGCAGCCAAGACAGGTTTGGGGAGCTGTTTTTT	CASSQDRFGELFF	NA	TRBV3-1/TRBV3-2	TRBJ2-2	NA
TGTGCCAGCAGCGGGCGGGGGGTAATAATGAACACTGAAGCTTTCTTT	CASSGRGVIMNTEAFF	NA	TRBV5-5	TRBJ1-1	NA
TGTGCCTGGGATCGGTCAGGGACTGGGGCCAACGTCCTGACTTTC	CAWDRSGTGANVLTF	NA	TRBV30	TRBJ2-6	once
TGTGCCAGCAGCTTGGCGGGCTCCTCTGGAAACACCATATATTTT	CASSLAGSSGNTIYF	NA	TRBV7-9	TRBJ1-3	NA
TGTGCCAGCAGCCGCCGGGCCGGGGATAATTCACCCCTCCACTTT	CASSRRAGDNSPLHF	NA	TRBV7-8	TRBJ1-6	NA
TGTGCCAGCAGCTTAGTGGCACACGGGACTCGTGCCTACGAGCAGTACTTC	CASSLVAHGTRAYEQYF	NA	TRBV11-2	TRBJ2-7	NA
TGTGCCAGCAGCCGCCCCGGGACAGCCTACTACGAGCAGTACTTC	CASSRPGTAYYEQYF	TRBD1	TRBV3-1/TRBV3-2	TRBJ2-7	NA
TGTGCCAGCAGTTTGAGGACAGATACGCAGTATTTT	CASSLRTDTQYF	NA	TRBV28	TRBJ2-3	NA
TGCGCCAGCAGCCAAGAGTTGGAGTCTAGCGGGGTTGTGGGACGAGGTGGGGATACGCAGTATTTT	CASSQELESSGVVGRGGDTQYF	TRBD2	TRBV4-1	TRBJ2-3	NA
TGTGCCAGCAGCCCCGGGACAGGAGAGTTTAGAAACATTCAGTACTTC	CASSPGTGEFRNIQYF	TRBD1	TRBV7-6	TRBJ2-4	NA
TGTGCCTGGAGTAAACAGGGGGGGACAGATACGCAGTATTTT	CAWSKQGGTDTQYF	NA	TRBV30	TRBJ2-3	NA